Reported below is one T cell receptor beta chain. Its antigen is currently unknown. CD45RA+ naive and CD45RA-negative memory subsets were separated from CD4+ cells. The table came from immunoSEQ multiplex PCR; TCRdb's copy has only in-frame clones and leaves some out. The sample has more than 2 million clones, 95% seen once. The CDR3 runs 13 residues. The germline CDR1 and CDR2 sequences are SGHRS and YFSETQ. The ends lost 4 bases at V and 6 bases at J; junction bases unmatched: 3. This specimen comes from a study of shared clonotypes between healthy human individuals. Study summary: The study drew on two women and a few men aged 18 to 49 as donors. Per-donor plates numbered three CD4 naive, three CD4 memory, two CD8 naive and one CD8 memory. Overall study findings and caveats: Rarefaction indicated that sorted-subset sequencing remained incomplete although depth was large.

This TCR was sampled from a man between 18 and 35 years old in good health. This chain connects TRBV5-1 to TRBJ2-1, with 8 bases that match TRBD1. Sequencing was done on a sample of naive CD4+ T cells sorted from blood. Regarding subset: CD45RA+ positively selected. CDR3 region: CASSETGGNEQFF. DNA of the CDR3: TGCGCCAGCAGCGAAACAGGGGGCAATGAGCAGTTCTTC.